Listed here are 30 T cell receptor beta chains from one sample, sequenced in a study of beta chain features in type 1 diabetes. Expressed TCRB transcripts got sequenced, as all isolated RNA was reverse transcribed. Clones were sequenced by immunoSEQ multiplex PCR, and TCRdb holds only the in-frame ones, with some missing. The sample lists roughly 450,000 clones, around 10% seen once, with approximately 0.05% in the top ten. The specimen was naive CD4+ T cells from blood. The origin of the receptors is a woman aged 18-35 years in good health.

This clone was found a few times. This rearrangement joins TRBV13 to TRBJ2-1; 10 positions match TRBD1. The CDR3 length is 17 residues. Trimming removed 4 bases from V and 2 bases from J; junction bases left unmatched: 8. Germline values: CDR1 PRHDT, CDR2 FYEKMQ (reference sequence). The CDR3 DNA reads as TGTGCCAGCAGCTCTCCCCCGACAGGGGGCACCTACAATGAGCAGTTCTTC. Translated, it gives CASSSPPTGGTYNEQFF.

CDR3 protein: CASSSTPRNKYF. CDR3 coding DNA: TGTGCCAGCAGCTCGACCCCTAGGAACAAGTACTTC. The J gene is TRBJ2-5, the V gene TRBV7-2, with D uncertain. Deletions cut 4 bases from V and 12 bases from J, with 15 bases between. CDR3 size: 12 residues. Germline CDR1 is SGHTA and CDR2 is FQGNSA.

This clone was detected only a few times. CDR3 sequence: CASSQGAPNEQFF. The CDR3 DNA reads as TGCGCCAGCAGCCAAGGAGCTCCCAATGAGCAGTTCTTC. The chain uses TRBV4-3 and TRBJ2-1; D uncertain. Trimming pared 1 base from V and 6 bases from J, leaving 7 bases between. Germline V gene sequence: CDR1 LGHNA, CDR2 YSLEER. The CDR3 contains 13 residues.

Only a few counts were recorded for this clone. The V gene is TRBV18, the J gene TRBJ2-5; 8 bases agree with TRBD1. V gave up 2 bases and J gave up 5 bases; unmatched junction bases: 7. The CDR3 is 15 residues long. The V gene's germline CDR1 is KGHSH and CDR2 LQKENI. The CDR3 here is CASSPRAGGGETQYF. CDR3 in DNA: TGTGCCAGCTCACCAAGAGCAGGGGGCGGTGAGACCCAGTACTTC.

As regards this clone: The same CDR3 can be traced to other DNA sequences in this sample. The genes are TRBV18 and TRBJ1-1; D remains unclear. Trimming stripped 3 bases from V and 0 bases from J, with 5 bases between. The length of the CDR3 is 13 residues. In germline, CDR1 is KGHSH, CDR2 LQKENI. CDR3 bases: TGTGCCAGCTCACCTGAGGTGAACACTGAAGCTTTCTTT. Protein sequence: CASSPEVNTEAFF.

The chain links TRBV5-1 to TRBJ2-7; TRBD1 matches 9 bases. Trimming took 4 bases from V and 5 from J; bases not matched to a gene: 10. The CDR3 spans 15 residues. The germline gives CDR1 SGHRS, CDR2 YFSETQ. The CDR3 loop is CASSTGQGVRNEQYF. The CDR3 nucleotides are TGCGCCAGCAGCACGGGACAGGGCGTAAGGAACGAGCAGTACTTC.

This sequence joins TRBV7-3 and TRBJ2-2; D not certain. Trimming left V 3 bases short and J 6 bases short, with 17 bases between. The germline gives CDR1 SGHTA, CDR2 FQGTGA. The CDR3 extends over 16 amino acids. CDR3 sequence: CASSFRSSPVAGELFF. The DNA of the CDR3 is TGTGCCAGCAGCTTTAGGTCGTCCCCTGTGGCCGGGGAGCTGTTTTTT. Combining the CDR3 with reference TRBV7-3 and TRBJ2-2 gives the whole variable domain GAGVSQTPSNKVTEKGKYVELRCDPISGHTALYWYRQSLGQGPEFLIYFQGTGAADDSGLPNDRFFAVRPEGSVSTLKIQRTERGDSAVYLCASSFRSSPVAGELFFGEGSRLTVL.

This clone has more than one count but fewer than ten. The rearrangement uses TRBV4-1 and TRBJ2-1; D remains unclear. The CDR3 contains 17 residues. Germline V gene data show CDR1 as MGHRA and CDR2 as YSYEKL. V gave up 0 bases and J gave up 0 bases, with 12 bases separating them. The CDR3 sequence is CASSQDPRRSSYNEQFF. The CDR3 nucleotides are TGCGCCAGCAGCCAAGACCCCCGGAGATCCTCCTACAATGAGCAGTTCTTC.

This rearrangement joins TRBV4-2 to TRBJ2-2; D perhaps matches TRBD2 (6 bases). V was shortened by 0 bases and J by 1 base, with 12 bases between the two germline ends. The germline V gene encodes CDR1 LGHNA and CDR2 YNFKEQ. The CDR3 spans 17 residues. CDR3 nucleotides: TGTGCCAGCAGCCAAGATTGGTCTAGCGAGAACACCGGGGAGCTGTTTTTT. This gives the protein CASSQDWSSENTGELFF.

The chain is built from TRBV5-1 and TRBJ1-1; D unresolved. Trimming left V 3 bases short and J 1 base short, with 7 bases between. From germline, CDR1 is SGHRS and CDR2 YFSETQ. This CDR3 spans 13 amino acids. The CDR3 DNA follows: TGCGCCAGCAGCTACAGCGAGAACACTGAAGCTTTCTTT. It codes for CASSYSENTEAFF.

This clone appeared a few times. CDR3 region: CASSPQGNTGELFF. For the CDR3, the DNA is TGTGCCAGCAGCCCTCAGGGGAACACCGGGGAGCTGTTTTTT. J is TRBJ2-2 and V is TRBV7-2; a possible D gene is TRBD1 (5 bases). This CDR3 contains 14 residues. Trimming stripped 5 bases from V and 1 base from J, with 8 bases between. The V gene's germline CDR1 is SGHTA and CDR2 FQGNSA.

This chain uses TRBV4-3 with TRBJ2-7; no clear D gene. Germline V gene data show CDR1 as LGHNA and CDR2 as YSLEER. The CDR3 spans 14 residues. Trimming took 0 bases from V and 4 from J, leaving 10 bases between them. CDR3 nucleotide sequence: TGCGCCAGCAGCCAAGATGTTGCGGCGTACGAGCAGTACTTC. It codes for CASSQDVAAYEQYF.

The chain is built from TRBV5-6 and TRBJ1-1; D may be TRBD1 (6 bases). The CDR3 has 14 amino acids. Germline CDR1 and CDR2: SGHDT and YYEEEE. V was clipped by 3 bases and J by 5 bases, with 14 bases between them. The CDR3 loop is CASSWTASGTEAFF. CDR3 in DNA: TGTGCCAGCAGCTGGACAGCGTCCGGGACTGAAGCTTTCTTT.

This clone was counted only a few times. The chain links TRBV28 to TRBJ2-7, with a weak D call TRBD1 (6 bases). V was pared by 6 bases and J by 1 base, with 7 bases between. Germline V gene data show CDR1 as MDHEN and CDR2 as SYDVKM. The CDR3 has 12 residues. The CDR3 region has the DNA TGTGCCAGCAGGGGACATTCCTACGAGCAGTACGTC. Protein: CASRGHSYEQYV.

This sequence joins TRBV5-6 and TRBJ2-3; maybe TRBD1 (5 bases). From germline, CDR1 is SGHDT and CDR2 YYEEEE. There are 16 residues in the CDR3. V lost 0 bases, J lost 6 bases, and 17 bases lay in between. In nucleotides, the CDR3 is TGTGCCAGCAGCTTGGGGGGCCGTTTGAGCATGGATACGCAGTATTTT. This sequence encodes CASSLGGRLSMDTQYF.

This sequence joins TRBV30 and TRBJ1-2, with D unresolved. V lost 5 bases and J lost 0, with 13 bases in between. Germline CDR1 and CDR2: GTSNPN and SVGIG (reference sequence). There are 14 residues in the CDR3. CDR3 amino acids: CAWFRTATNYGYTF. In DNA, the CDR3 is TGTGCCTGGTTTAGGACCGCAACTAACTATGGCTACACCTTC. The full variable domain, completed using reference TRBV30 and TRBJ1-2, is SQTIHQWPATLVQPVGSPLSLECTVEGTSNPNLYWYRQAAGRGLQLLFYSVGIGQISSEVPQNLSASRPQDRQFILSSKKLLLSDSGFYLCAWFRTATNYGYTFGSGTRLTVV.

DNA of the CDR3: TGTGCCACCAGCAGAGATATCAGGGAACCTGGGGCCAACGTCCTGACTTTC. Encoded protein: CATSRDIREPGANVLTF. The chain has TRBV15 and TRBJ2-6; D may be TRBD1 (5 bases). This CDR3 is 17 amino acids long. V shed 0 bases and J shed 2 bases, with 11 bases lying between them. Germline-derived CDR1 and CDR2 are LNHNV and YYDKDF (reference sequence).

This clone was counted a few times. The chain carries TRBV10-3 and TRBJ1-3; tentatively, D is TRBD1 (5 bases). The CDR3 is made up of 17 amino acids. V shed 3 bases and J shed 4 bases, with 19 bases lying between them. CDR1 and CDR2 (germline): ENHRY, SYGVKD. The CDR3 is CAISDDSGALFGNTIYF. In DNA form, the CDR3 reads TGTGCCATCAGTGACGACAGTGGAGCTCTGTTCGGAAACACCATATATTTT.

This clone appeared a few times. This chain uses TRBV7-8 with TRBJ1-5; D gene ambiguous. The CDR3 consists of 15 residues. Trimming left V 7 bases short and J 9 bases short, with 22 bases between. Germline values: CDR1 SGHVS, CDR2 FQNEAQ. CDR3 protein: CASTTEWPGIRPQHF. The CDR3 DNA is TGTGCCAGCACCACCGAATGGCCGGGTATTCGGCCCCAGCATTTT.

This clone was observed a handful of times. This chain links TRBV29-1 with TRBJ2-3; no definite D call. Germline loops: CDR1 SQVTM, CDR2 ANQGSEA. The ends were cut back, 4 bases at V and 7 bases at J, with 21 bases in the middle. This CDR3 contains 15 residues. CDR3 sequence (DNA): TGCAGCGTTGGGGTCCCCGGGTCTACCCTCAATACGCAGTATTTT. It specifies CSVGVPGSTLNTQYF.

This clone was recorded a few times. V and J are TRBV7-9 and TRBJ2-3, with D perhaps TRBD1 (7 bases). Looked up from germline, CDR1 is SEHNR and CDR2 is FQNEAQ (reference sequence). CDR3 length: 12 amino acids. V was shortened by 5 bases and J by 6 bases, with 9 bases between the two germline ends. This CDR3 is CASSPGGDTQYF. As DNA, the CDR3 is TGTGCCAGCAGCCCAGGGGGGGATACGCAGTATTTT. Drawing the rest from reference TRBV7-9 and TRBJ2-3, the complete variable domain is DTGVSQNPRHKITKRGQNVTFRCDPISEHNRLYWYRQTLGQGPEFLTYFQNEAQLEKSRLLSDRFSAERPKGSFSTLEIQRTEQGDSAMYLCASSPGGDTQYFGPGTRLTVL.

The rearrangement links TRBV4-1 to TRBJ2-6; the D gene is possibly TRBD1 (5 bases). Germline values: CDR1 MGHRA, CDR2 YSYEKL. This CDR3 has 18 amino acids. V was trimmed by 1 base and J by 2 bases, leaving 15 bases between them. In DNA form, the CDR3 reads TGCGCCAGCAGCCAAGGGAGAGGTAGGGGCACTGGGGCCAACGTCCTGACTTTC. Amino acid sequence: CASSQGRGRGTGANVLTF.

V gene TRBV10-3 combines with J gene TRBJ2-5, with D unclear. V was trimmed by 3 bases and J by 2 bases, leaving 10 bases between them. This CDR3 contains 14 residues. Germline CDR1 ENHRY, CDR2 SYGVKD. DNA for the CDR3: TGTGCCATCAGTGAAAGGGAACAGCAAGAGACCCAGTACTTC. This encodes CAISEREQQETQYF.

The chain is built from TRBV7-2 and TRBJ2-7; possible D gene TRBD1, 6 bases. Deletions cut 5 bases from V and 2 bases from J, with 13 bases between. Germline lookup yields CDR1 SGHTA and CDR2 FQGNSA. The CDR3 loop spans 14 amino acids. CDR3 bases: TGTGCCAGCAGCCGAAGAGGGGGAACCTACGAGCAGTACTTC. Encoded protein: CASSRRGGTYEQYF. Together with reference TRBV7-2 and TRBJ2-7, the CDR3 gives the full variable domain: GAGVSQSPSNKVTEKGKDVELRCDPISGHTALYWYRQSLGQGLEFLIYFQGNSAPDKSGLPSDRFSAERTGGSVSTLTIQRTQQEDSAVYLCASSRRGGTYEQYFGPGTRLTVT.

This clone was observed a handful of times. The rearrangement uses TRBV4-1 and TRBJ2-7; perhaps TRBD1 as D (5 bases). CDR3 length equals 13 residues. CDR1 is MGHRA and CDR2 is YSYEKL in the germline V gene. V dropped 8 bases and J dropped 6 bases, with 17 bases sitting between them. The CDR3 nucleotides are TGCGCCAGCTCAGAAACAGCCCAGGGCGAGCAGTACGTC. Translating gives CASSETAQGEQYV.

This clone was seen more than once but under ten times. This rearrangement joins TRBV7-8 to TRBJ2-7, with no clear D. The V gene's germline CDR1 is SGHVS and CDR2 FQNEAQ. This CDR3 has 12 amino acids. V shed 5 bases and J shed 3 bases, with 8 bases lying between them. The CDR3 protein is CASSPFDYEQYF. CDR3 nucleotides: TGTGCCAGCAGCCCTTTTGACTACGAGCAGTACTTC.

This chain connects TRBV9 to TRBJ1-6; D gene uncertain. The CDR3 runs 15 residues. CDR1 SGDLS and CDR2 YYNGEE come from the germline V gene. Trimming cost V 0 bases and J 9 bases, with 13 bases left between them. DNA of the CDR3: TGTGCCAGCAGCGTAGAAGGGAGCTGGGGTTCACCCCTCCACTTT. Protein product: CASSVEGSWGSPLHF.

About this clone: At one boundary the junction diverges from the germline segment, which might be a read error. The chain combines TRBV6-5 with TRBJ2-1; 7 bases are a match to TRBD1. The V gene's germline CDR1 is MNHEY and CDR2 SVGAGI. The CDR3 has 13 residues. CDR3 DNA sequence: TGTGCCAGCAGGGACAGGTCCTCCAATGAGCAGTTCTTC. Its protein is CASRDRSSNEQFF.

The V and J genes are TRBV28 and TRBJ2-3; D tentatively reads TRBD1 or TRBD2 (5 bases each). CDR1 and CDR2 from the germline V gene are MDHEN and SYDVKM. This CDR3 comprises 15 residues. Trimming removed 7 bases from V and 3 bases from J, with 17 bases in between. The CDR3 reads CASTRDPWETDTQYF. For the CDR3, the DNA is TGTGCCAGCACTCGGGACCCTTGGGAGACAGATACGCAGTATTTT. Full variable domain (outside the CDR3, taken from reference TRBV28 and TRBJ2-3): DVKVTQSSRYLVKRTGEKVFLECVQDMDHENMFWYRQDPGLGLRLIYFSYDVKMKEKGDIPEGYSVSREKKERFSLILESASTNQTSMYLCASTRDPWETDTQYFGPGTRLTVL.

V and J are TRBV27 and TRBJ2-5, with D unresolved. V lost 5 bases to trimming and J lost 1 base, with 14 bases between them. CDR3 length equals 15 residues. The V gene's germline CDR1 is MNHEY and CDR2 SMNVEV (reference sequence). As DNA, the CDR3 is TGTGCCAGCAGTCCAAGGCCAAACAGCCAAGAGACCCAGTACTTC. Translated, it gives CASSPRPNSQETQYF.